The rows below give T cell receptor beta chains drawn from one sample of a study of early stage breast cancer tumors. The protocol was immunoSEQ multiplex PCR, while the TCRdb copy is restricted to in-frame clones and leaves out a portion. The repertoire holds approximately 30,000 clones, around three fifths seen once, with 7% to 9% in the top ten. Material: breast tumor tissue. These receptors were obtained from a person aged 50 to 59 with breast cancer. Each CDR3 is given with its conserved first and last residue. Each record gives: D gene, clone size, V gene, J gene, CDR3 DNA, CDR3 protein. D genes are given only for firm matches. Clone size is given for some rows only: seen once, a few or many times, or a class if the clone is expanded.

d_call: TRBD2; clone_size: -; v_call: TRBV5-6; j_call: TRBJ2-3; cdr3_nt: TGTGCCAGCAGCTCACTAGCGGGTCACACAGATACGCAGTATTTT; cdr3_aa: CASSSLAGHTDTQYF
d_call: -; clone_size: -; v_call: TRBV7-3; j_call: TRBJ2-7; cdr3_nt: TGTGCCAGCAGCTCAGCCGGGAAATCCTACGAGCAGTACTTC; cdr3_aa: CASSSAGKSYEQYF
d_call: TRBD2; clone_size: -; v_call: TRBV12-5; j_call: TRBJ2-7; cdr3_nt: TGTGCTAGTGGTTTGGCAGCGGGGGAGCAGTACTTC; cdr3_aa: CASGLAAGEQYF
d_call: -; clone_size: -; v_call: TRBV11-2; j_call: TRBJ2-5; cdr3_nt: TGTGCCAGCAGCTTAGGTATAGGGATGGGGGCCCAAGAGACCCAGTACTTC; cdr3_aa: CASSLGIGMGAQETQYF
d_call: TRBD2; clone_size: -; v_call: TRBV5-1; j_call: TRBJ2-3; cdr3_nt: TGCGCCAGCAGCTTGGGAGGGACTAGCGGTACAGATACGCAGTATTTT; cdr3_aa: CASSLGGTSGTDTQYF
d_call: -; clone_size: once; v_call: TRBV18; j_call: TRBJ2-2; cdr3_nt: TGTGCCAGCTCACCAAGTACCGGGGAGCTGTTTTTT; cdr3_aa: CASSPSTGELFF
d_call: -; clone_size: -; v_call: TRBV7-5; j_call: TRBJ2-1; cdr3_nt: TGTGCCAGCAGGCAAAGCTCCTACAATGAGCAGTTCTTC; cdr3_aa: CASRQSSYNEQFF
d_call: TRBD2; clone_size: -; v_call: TRBV7-9; j_call: TRBJ2-7; cdr3_nt: TGTGCCAGCAGTTGGGGACTAGACTACGAGCAGTACTTC; cdr3_aa: CASSWGLDYEQYF
d_call: -; clone_size: few; v_call: TRBV19; j_call: TRBJ1-1; cdr3_nt: TGTGCCAGTAGGGGGGATAGTCCGGAGGCTTTCTTT; cdr3_aa: CASRGDSPEAFF
d_call: TRBD2; clone_size: -; v_call: TRBV11-3; j_call: TRBJ2-1; cdr3_nt: TGTGCCAGCAGCTTTGGGACTAGTGGGAATGAGCAGTTCTTC; cdr3_aa: CASSFGTSGNEQFF
d_call: TRBD1; clone_size: -; v_call: TRBV2; j_call: TRBJ1-5; cdr3_nt: TGTGCCAGCAGTGAGACAGGGGGCGCCGGTAATCAGCCCCAGCATTTT; cdr3_aa: CASSETGGAGNQPQHF
d_call: -; clone_size: -; v_call: TRBV5-1; j_call: TRBJ2-1; cdr3_nt: TGCGCCAGCAGACCCGCGGGAATTCGATACAATGAGCAGTTCTTC; cdr3_aa: CASRPAGIRYNEQFF
d_call: TRBD1; clone_size: -; v_call: TRBV7-3; j_call: TRBJ1-1; cdr3_nt: TGTGCCAGCAGCCGACAGGGCTTGAACACTGAAGCTTTCTTT; cdr3_aa: CASSRQGLNTEAFF
d_call: -; clone_size: few; v_call: TRBV4-2; j_call: TRBJ1-4; cdr3_nt: TGTGCCAGCAGCCAAGAGACGATCCGGACTGGTGAAAAACTGTTTTTT; cdr3_aa: CASSQETIRTGEKLFF
d_call: TRBD1; clone_size: -; v_call: TRBV19; j_call: TRBJ1-1; cdr3_nt: TGTGCCAGTAGCGAGGGACAGGGGAGAGACGCTTTCTTT; cdr3_aa: CASSEGQGRDAFF
d_call: TRBD2; clone_size: medium-sized; v_call: TRBV7-3; j_call: TRBJ2-1; cdr3_nt: TGTGCCAGCAGCTCCGGACTAGCGGTCGATGAGCAGTTCTTC; cdr3_aa: CASSSGLAVDEQFF
d_call: -; clone_size: once; v_call: TRBV5-5; j_call: TRBJ1-1; cdr3_nt: TGTGCCAGCAGCAACCGGGCCGTGGGCACTGAAGCTTTCTTT; cdr3_aa: CASSNRAVGTEAFF
d_call: -; clone_size: -; v_call: TRBV19; j_call: TRBJ1-5; cdr3_nt: TGTGCCAGTAGTATTAACGGGGCACCATATGGCAATCAGCCCCAGCATTTT; cdr3_aa: CASSINGAPYGNQPQHF
d_call: TRBD1; clone_size: -; v_call: TRBV27; j_call: TRBJ2-7; cdr3_nt: TGTGCCAGCAGTTCAGGGACAGGGGTGTCCTACGAGCAGTACTTC; cdr3_aa: CASSSGTGVSYEQYF
d_call: TRBD2; clone_size: -; v_call: TRBV7-2; j_call: TRBJ2-3; cdr3_nt: TGTGCCAGCAGCTTAGCCAGGGGGCTAGCGGGGGTCACAGATACGCAGTATTTT; cdr3_aa: CASSLARGLAGVTDTQYF
d_call: TRBD1; clone_size: -; v_call: TRBV30; j_call: TRBJ1-1; cdr3_nt: TGTGCCTGGAGTTTTAAAGGGACAGGGGAATTCAGGGCTGAAGCTTTCTTT; cdr3_aa: CAWSFKGTGEFRAEAFF
d_call: TRBD1; clone_size: -; v_call: TRBV19; j_call: TRBJ2-1; cdr3_nt: TGTGCCAGTAGTAATATACCGGGACAGAGCTACAATGAGCAGTTCTTC; cdr3_aa: CASSNIPGQSYNEQFF
d_call: -; clone_size: few; v_call: TRBV7-8; j_call: TRBJ1-1; cdr3_nt: TGTGCCAGCCACAGGTGGCAGAACACTGAAGCTTTCTTT; cdr3_aa: CASHRWQNTEAFF
d_call: -; clone_size: -; v_call: TRBV19; j_call: TRBJ1-1; cdr3_nt: TGTGCCAGTACCTCAAACGGACGGCCGAACACTGAAGCTTTCTTT; cdr3_aa: CASTSNGRPNTEAFF
d_call: TRBD1; clone_size: medium-sized; v_call: TRBV19; j_call: TRBJ2-2; cdr3_nt: TGTGCCAGTAGCGGACAGGGGGCCTGGGAGCTGTTTTTT; cdr3_aa: CASSGQGAWELFF
d_call: TRBD2; clone_size: -; v_call: TRBV7-6; j_call: TRBJ2-7; cdr3_nt: TGTGCCAGCAGCCCAGGACTAGCGGGACGCGAGCAGTACTTC; cdr3_aa: CASSPGLAGREQYF
d_call: -; clone_size: few; v_call: TRBV11-2; j_call: TRBJ2-7; cdr3_nt: TGTGCCAGCAGCTTAGACAGGCACAGCCCGGAGCAGTACTTC; cdr3_aa: CASSLDRHSPEQYF
d_call: -; clone_size: -; v_call: TRBV6-1; j_call: TRBJ2-7; cdr3_nt: TGTGCCAGCAGTACAGGGTCTACTGGAGTAGAGCAGTACTTC; cdr3_aa: CASSTGSTGVEQYF
d_call: TRBD2; clone_size: -; v_call: TRBV15; j_call: TRBJ2-3; cdr3_nt: TGTGCCACCAGCTTTGGACTAGCGGGAATCACAGATACGCAGTATTTT; cdr3_aa: CATSFGLAGITDTQYF
d_call: -; clone_size: -; v_call: TRBV7-9; j_call: TRBJ2-1; cdr3_nt: TGTGCCAGCAGCTTAGAGCCCCTCTACGGGGGTAATGAGCAGTTCTTC; cdr3_aa: CASSLEPLYGGNEQFF
d_call: -; clone_size: -; v_call: TRBV10-3; j_call: TRBJ1-3; cdr3_nt: TGTGCCATCAGTCCCGGCAGGGCTGAAAACACCATATATTTT; cdr3_aa: CAISPGRAENTIYF
d_call: -; clone_size: few; v_call: TRBV7-9; j_call: TRBJ2-2; cdr3_nt: TGTGCCAGCAGCTTAGCTGGTATCGGGGAGCTGTTTTTT; cdr3_aa: CASSLAGIGELFF
d_call: -; clone_size: -; v_call: TRBV5-6; j_call: TRBJ2-7; cdr3_nt: TGTGCCAGCAGCTCGACCGGCGCCTACGAGCAGTACTTC; cdr3_aa: CASSSTGAYEQYF
d_call: TRBD1; clone_size: few; v_call: TRBV5-1; j_call: TRBJ2-7; cdr3_nt: TGCGCCAGCAGCCCAACGGGACAGGGCTACGAGCAGTACTTC; cdr3_aa: CASSPTGQGYEQYF
d_call: TRBD2; clone_size: -; v_call: TRBV28; j_call: TRBJ2-3; cdr3_nt: TGTGCCAGCAGTCCCCCACCGCGGGACTACGCCTACACAGATACGCAGTATTTT; cdr3_aa: CASSPPPRDYAYTDTQYF
d_call: TRBD1; clone_size: -; v_call: TRBV6-4; j_call: TRBJ2-3; cdr3_nt: TGTGCCAGCAGCCGGGGGACAGGGACCACAGATACGCAGTATTTT; cdr3_aa: CASSRGTGTTDTQYF
d_call: -; clone_size: few; v_call: TRBV19; j_call: TRBJ1-1; cdr3_nt: TGTGCCAGTAGTTCAGGGAGGGGACGTGAAGCTTTCTTT; cdr3_aa: CASSSGRGREAFF
d_call: -; clone_size: -; v_call: TRBV6-1; j_call: TRBJ1-1; cdr3_nt: TGTGCCAGCAGTGAAAGGGTGGGGCAGAATTTGAACACTGAAGCTTTCTTT; cdr3_aa: CASSERVGQNLNTEAFF
d_call: TRBD1; clone_size: -; v_call: TRBV6-5; j_call: TRBJ2-1; cdr3_nt: TGTGCCAGCAGTTCGCCCTTGGACAGGAGGAATGAGCAGTTCTTC; cdr3_aa: CASSSPLDRRNEQFF
d_call: -; clone_size: -; v_call: TRBV18; j_call: TRBJ2-7; cdr3_nt: TGTGCCAGCTCACCACCGGTAGCGCCATACGAGCAGTACTTC; cdr3_aa: CASSPPVAPYEQYF
d_call: -; clone_size: few; v_call: TRBV5-4; j_call: TRBJ2-2; cdr3_nt: TGTGCCACCCAAGACAGGAACACCGGGGAGCTGTTTTTT; cdr3_aa: CATQDRNTGELFF
d_call: -; clone_size: many; v_call: TRBV5-1; j_call: TRBJ2-1; cdr3_nt: TGCGCCAGCAGCTTGGCGGGGGAGCAGTTCTTC; cdr3_aa: CASSLAGEQFF
d_call: -; clone_size: -; v_call: TRBV19; j_call: TRBJ1-2; cdr3_nt: TGTGCCAGTAGTATTAGGAGTCATGGCTACACCTTC; cdr3_aa: CASSIRSHGYTF
d_call: TRBD1; clone_size: -; v_call: TRBV4-1; j_call: TRBJ1-2; cdr3_nt: TGCGCCAGCAGCCAAGACCCGACAGGGGACTATGGCTACACCTTC; cdr3_aa: CASSQDPTGDYGYTF
d_call: -; clone_size: -; v_call: TRBV19; j_call: TRBJ2-3; cdr3_nt: TGTGCCAGTAGTATCTCCCCCCAAGGAGATACGCAGTATTTT; cdr3_aa: CASSISPQGDTQYF
d_call: -; clone_size: -; v_call: TRBV28; j_call: TRBJ2-6; cdr3_nt: TGTGCCAGCAGTTTGGGCGGCTCTGGGGCCAACGTCCTGACTTTC; cdr3_aa: CASSLGGSGANVLTF
d_call: -; clone_size: -; v_call: TRBV5-1; j_call: TRBJ2-7; cdr3_nt: TGCGCCAGCAGCTTGTGGCAGGGGAACGACGAGCAGTACTTC; cdr3_aa: CASSLWQGNDEQYF
d_call: -; clone_size: few; v_call: TRBV4-1; j_call: TRBJ2-7; cdr3_nt: TGCGCCAGCAGCCAAGCCAGGGGAGACTTAGACAGAGGCTACGAGCAGTACTTC; cdr3_aa: CASSQARGDLDRGYEQYF
d_call: -; clone_size: few; v_call: TRBV11-2; j_call: TRBJ2-5; cdr3_nt: TGTGCCAGCAGCGCCGCAGGGGATGAGACCCAGTACTTC; cdr3_aa: CASSAAGDETQYF
d_call: -; clone_size: -; v_call: TRBV5-6; j_call: TRBJ2-1; cdr3_nt: TGTGCCAGCAGCTTTTACAGGACTTACAATGAGCAGTTCTTC; cdr3_aa: CASSFYRTYNEQFF